The next 8 T cell receptor beta chains were all read from a single sample in a study of blood T cell repertoires in COVID-19. Some clones are missing from TCRdb's copy, which holds only in-frame ones; the method was immunoSEQ multiplex PCR. Here the sample spans 120,000 to 150,000 clones, 70% to 80% being singletons. Sequenced sample: peripheral blood. All receptors derive from a man aged 50 or older with acute or convalescent COVID-19.

The V gene is TRBV6-4, the J gene TRBJ1-1; a possible D gene is TRBD1 (6 bases). This CDR3 spans 14 amino acids. Germline CDR1 reads MRHNA; CDR2 reads SNTAGT. Trimming pared 5 bases from V and 1 base from J, leaving 11 bases between. The CDR3 here is CASSPNRANTEAFF. Written as DNA, the CDR3 is TGTGCCAGCAGTCCGAACAGGGCGAACACTGAAGCTTTCTTT.

This chain uses TRBV5-6 with TRBJ1-2, with 8 bases that match TRBD1. Germline CDR1 SGHDT, CDR2 YYEEEE. V lost 0 bases and J lost 5; bases outside the gene matches: 6. The CDR3 is made up of 15 amino acids. The CDR3 loop is CASSLDRGTLYGYTF. In nucleotides, the CDR3 is TGTGCCAGCAGCTTGGACAGGGGGACCTTATATGGCTACACCTTC.

This clone rates as medium-sized (0.01 to 0.1%). Other DNA sequences within the sample encode an identical CDR3. The chain links TRBV15 to TRBJ2-5; D is unclear. The V end was cut by 1 base, the J end by 4 bases, with 7 bases between. The CDR3 is made up of 13 amino acids. Germline loops: CDR1 LNHNV, CDR2 YYDKDF (reference sequence). In nucleotides, the CDR3 is TGTGCCACCAGCAGAGCTCTCTTAGAGACCCAGTACTTC. Translating gives CATSRALLETQYF.

The rearrangement links TRBV9 to TRBJ1-1; D call uncertain. V lost 4 bases and J 1 base, leaving 14 bases between the germline ends. CDR1 and CDR2 (germline): SGDLS, YYNGEE. This CDR3 spans 15 amino acids. In nucleotides, the CDR3 is TGTGCCAGCAGCAGCTTAATAACAGCGAACACTGAAGCTTTCTTT. Translation gives CASSSLITANTEAFF.

This chain uses TRBV25-1 with TRBJ2-7; 8 bases align to TRBD1. The CDR3 has 14 residues. Germline V gene lookup returns CDR1 MGHDK and CDR2 SYGVNS. Trimming took 5 bases from V and 5 from J; bases not matched to a gene: 8. CDR3 nucleotides: TGTGCCAGCAGTCCTTGGACAGGGACGGACGAGCAGTACGTC. Translating gives CASSPWTGTDEQYV.

The chain is built from TRBV29-1 and TRBJ1-1; D possibly corresponds to TRBD1 (6 bases). The V end lost 7 bases, the J end lost 0 bases, and 12 bases lay between the germline ends. The CDR3 totals 13 residues. Germline CDR1 and CDR2: SQVTM and ANQGSEA. The CDR3 region is CSENRVLNTEAFF. The CDR3 coding sequence is TGCAGCGAGAACAGGGTCTTGAACACTGAAGCTTTCTTT.

This clone was seen once. The chain combines TRBV5-5 with TRBJ2-7, with 11 nucleotides matching TRBD2. The CDR3 covers 14 residues. CDR1 is SGHKS, CDR2 YYEKEE, per germline (reference sequence). CDR3: CASSLAPASGGPLV. The CDR3 DNA reads as TGTGCCAGCAGCTTGGCCCCCGCTAGCGGGGGGCCCCTCGTC.

This clone was observed once. The gene calls are TRBV6-5 and TRBJ2-7; TRBD1 agrees at 9 bases. The CDR3 covers 14 residues. The junction had 8 bases not matched to a gene; V was cut back by 6 bases and J by 5 bases. In germline, CDR1 is MNHEY, CDR2 SVGAGI. In nucleotides, the CDR3 is TGTGCCAGCAGATCGGGACAGGGCGGCCACGAGCAGTACGTC. Its protein product is CASRSGQGGHEQYV.